The following is a TCR beta chain sequence with its context. CDR1 is MNHEY and CDR2 is SVGEGT in the germline V gene. The CDR3 has 13 amino acids. V dropped 4 bases and J dropped 7 bases, with 13 bases sitting between them. Seattle patient enrollment occurred during active infection, with longitudinal follow-up thereafter. The sample belongs to a study of blood T cell repertoires in COVID-19. Study details: PBMCs, B-cell-depleted T cells, or T cells provided the cDNA or gDNA that made up the material.

TCRdb's table, derived via immunoSEQ multiplex PCR, lists solely in-frame clones and lacks some. The sample consists of 150,000 to 200,000 clones, more than 75% of them appearing once. V gene TRBV6-2 or TRBV6-3 combines with J gene TRBJ2-5, with a tentative D call TRBD1 (5 bases). Input material: peripheral blood. This clonotype originated in a person between 65 and 80 years old with COVID-19, enrolled during active disease. CDR3 amino acids: CASSSQGHGTQYF. The CDR3 nucleotides read TGTGCCAGCAGTTCCCAAGGACATGGGACCCAGTACTTC.